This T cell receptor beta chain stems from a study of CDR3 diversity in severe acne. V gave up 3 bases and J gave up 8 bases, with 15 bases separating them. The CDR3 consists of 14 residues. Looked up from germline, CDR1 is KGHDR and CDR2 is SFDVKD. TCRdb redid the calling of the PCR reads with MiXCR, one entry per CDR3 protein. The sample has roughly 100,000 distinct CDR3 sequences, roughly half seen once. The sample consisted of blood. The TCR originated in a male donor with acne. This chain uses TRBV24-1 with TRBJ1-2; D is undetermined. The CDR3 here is CATSDRLTREGYTF. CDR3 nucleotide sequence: TGTGCCACCAGTGATCGCCTGACTAGGGAGGGCTACACCTTC.